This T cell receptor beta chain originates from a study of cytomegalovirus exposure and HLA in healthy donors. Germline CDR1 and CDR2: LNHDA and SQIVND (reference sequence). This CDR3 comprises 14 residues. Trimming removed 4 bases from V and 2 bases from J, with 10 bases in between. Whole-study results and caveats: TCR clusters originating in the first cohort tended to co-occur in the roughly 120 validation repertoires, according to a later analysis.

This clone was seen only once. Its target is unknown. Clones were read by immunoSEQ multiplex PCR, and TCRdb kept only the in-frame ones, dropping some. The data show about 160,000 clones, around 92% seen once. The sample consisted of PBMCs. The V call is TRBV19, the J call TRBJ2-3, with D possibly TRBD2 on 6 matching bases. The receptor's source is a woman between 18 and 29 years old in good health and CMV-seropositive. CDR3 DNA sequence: TGTGCCAGTAGTACAGGGAGGACCACAGATACGCAGTATTTT. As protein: CASSTGRTTDTQYF.